This is a list of T cell receptor beta chains from one sample in a study of beta chain features in type 1 diabetes. The table came from immunoSEQ multiplex PCR; TCRdb's copy has only in-frame clones and leaves some out. The data hold about 700,000 clones, with 13% observed a single time. The specimen sequenced was naive CD4+ T cells from blood. These receptors were taken from a man younger than 35 with type 1 diabetes. CDR3s include the opening cysteine and the closing phenylalanine or tryptophan. The D gene is left open where the match is weak. Expanded clones are given a class, and other clones once, few, many or no size at all.

clone_size	d_call	v_call	j_call	cdr3_nt	cdr3_aa
-	-	TRBV4-2	TRBJ1-2	TGTGCCAGCAGCCAGGATGCCTATGGCTACACCTTC	CASSQDAYGYTF
-	TRBD1	TRBV15	TRBJ1-1	TGTGCCACCAGCAGGACAGGGTGGACTGAAGCTTTCTTT	CATSRTGWTEAFF
few	-	TRBV9	TRBJ1-6	TGTGCCAGCAGCGTAGGGTGGGTTGATAATTCACCCCTCCACTTT	CASSVGWVDNSPLHF
few	-	TRBV30	TRBJ2-6	TGTGCCTGGCAGGGTTCTGGGGCCAACGTCCTGACTTTC	CAWQGSGANVLTF
-	-	TRBV12-2	TRBJ2-5	TGTGCAAGTCGCTCCGGCGGGAAAACGGGGACCCAGTACTTC	CASRSGGKTGTQYF
-	TRBD2	TRBV5-4	TRBJ2-7	TGTGCCAGCAGCCACAGACTAGCGGGGGGGCATGACGAGCAGTACTTC	CASSHRLAGGHDEQYF
-	-	TRBV13	TRBJ1-1	TGTGCCAGCAGCTTATCCAGGGCGGGCACTGAAGCTTTCTTT	CASSLSRAGTEAFF
-	-	TRBV6-5	TRBJ2-7	TGTGCCAGCAGTTACTCTTGGGGATCCTACGAGCAGTACTTC	CASSYSWGSYEQYF
few	TRBD1	TRBV5-1	TRBJ2-7	TGCGCCAGCAGCTGGGACAGCACCTACGAGCAGTACTTC	CASSWDSTYEQYF
few	-	TRBV6-5	TRBJ2-5	TGTGCCAGCAGTTACGGGCAGGCCTTAAAGACCCAGTACTTC	CASSYGQALKTQYF
-	TRBD1	TRBV7-6	TRBJ1-2	TGTGCCAGCAGCTTAGGACAGGGGATTAACTATGGCTACACCTTC	CASSLGQGINYGYTF
few	TRBD2	TRBV7-9	TRBJ2-3	TGTGCCAGCAGCCAAGCTTGGACTAGCGGGGGGGCATGGGATACGCAGTATTTT	CASSQAWTSGGAWDTQYF
-	-	TRBV10-3	TRBJ2-7	TGTGCCATCAGCGGTCAGGGGTACGAGCAGTACTTC	CAISGQGYEQYF
-	TRBD1	TRBV25-1	TRBJ1-4	TGTGCCAGCAGTGACCGGGGGACAGCGGGTAATGAAAAACTGTTTTTT	CASSDRGTAGNEKLFF
few	-	TRBV2	TRBJ1-1	TGTGCCAGCATCCCACCCATGAACACTGAAGCTTTCTTT	CASIPPMNTEAFF
-	-	TRBV21-1	TRBJ2-5	TGTGCCAGCAGCCCCCGAGGCGGGGGGCCCCGTATCCAAGAGACCCAGTACTTC	CASSPRGGGPRIQETQYF
-	-	TRBV9	TRBJ1-2	TGTGCCAGCAGTCCCCTCGGGGAGGGCTATGGCTACACCTTC	CASSPLGEGYGYTF
few	-	TRBV30	TRBJ2-5	TGTGCCTGGACCAGGCAAGAGACCCAGTACTTC	CAWTRQETQYF
few	-	TRBV25-1	TRBJ1-2	TGTGCCAGCAGTACCGGGACCGACTATCAGAGGGACGGCTACACCTTC	CASSTGTDYQRDGYTF
few	-	TRBV7-9	TRBJ1-5	TGTGCCAGCAGCTTAGGGGGATTCGGCAATCAGCCCCAGCATTTT	CASSLGGFGNQPQHF
few	-	TRBV2	TRBJ2-1	TGTGCCAGCAAGGAACAGGGAATGCAGTTCTTC	CASKEQGMQFF
-	TRBD1	TRBV10-3	TRBJ1-1	TGTGCCATCAGTGATGATTCGGCAGGGGGTGAAGCTTTCTTT	CAISDDSAGGEAFF
few	-	TRBV4-1	TRBJ1-5	TGCGCCAGCAGCCAAGGGGCATCAGGCAATCAGCCCCAGCATTTT	CASSQGASGNQPQHF
few	-	TRBV30	TRBJ1-3	TGTGCCTGGAGTGCGGGGGACGCCTCTGGAAACACCATATATTTT	CAWSAGDASGNTIYF
-	-	TRBV9	TRBJ1-3	TGTGCCAGCAGCGTAGGATACCTGTGGGGAAACACCATATATTTT	CASSVGYLWGNTIYF
few	-	TRBV11-2	TRBJ1-4	TGTGCCAGCAGCTCGACCGACCCTGAAAAACTGTTTTTT	CASSSTDPEKLFF
-	-	TRBV6-1	TRBJ2-1	TGTGCCAGCAGTGTGGGGGACCTGGGGGGCAATGAGCAGTTCTTC	CASSVGDLGGNEQFF
few	-	TRBV5-4	TRBJ2-3	TGTGCCAGCAGCTTGGGTCGCGCTAGCACAGATACGCAGTATTTT	CASSLGRASTDTQYF
few	-	TRBV10-3	TRBJ1-3	TGTGCCATCAGTGACCGGGTGCTCCCTGGAAACACCATATATTTT	CAISDRVLPGNTIYF
-	-	TRBV20-1	TRBJ1-2	TGCAGTGCTAACAGGAACTATGGCTACACCTTC	CSANRNYGYTF
-	TRBD1	TRBV2	TRBJ1-2	TGTGCCAGCAATCCCACAGGGGGCAGCGTTGGCTACACCTTC	CASNPTGGSVGYTF
-	-	TRBV10-3	TRBJ1-2	TGTGCCTCCGGGGACGGAGGAAGCTATGGCTACACCTTC	CASGDGGSYGYTF
-	-	TRBV13	TRBJ2-7	TGTGCCAGCAGCCAACAGGGTAGCTCCTACGAGCAGTACTTC	CASSQQGSSYEQYF
few	-	TRBV27	TRBJ2-5	TGTGCCAGCAGTTTATCGCGGGGCCCGGGGACCCAGTACTTC	CASSLSRGPGTQYF
few	-	TRBV29-1	TRBJ1-3	TGCAGCGTGCTCCCCTCTGGAAACACCATATATTTT	CSVLPSGNTIYF
few	TRBD1	TRBV29-1	TRBJ1-1	TGCAGCGGAGGGGGACAGGGGAACACTGAAGCTTTCTTT	CSGGGQGNTEAFF
few	TRBD1	TRBV7-9	TRBJ1-4	TGTGCCAGCAGCTGGGGCCCGACAGGGGGCAATGAAAAACTGTTTTTT	CASSWGPTGGNEKLFF
few	-	TRBV6-6	TRBJ2-2	TGTGCCAGCAGTTACAGTTGGACAGCGTATGGCGGGGAGCTGTTTTTT	CASSYSWTAYGGELFF
-	-	TRBV11-2	TRBJ2-7	TGTGCCAGCAGCTTAGGGTCCGGCCGGCGTGAGCAGTACTTC	CASSLGSGRREQYF
few	-	TRBV6-5	TRBJ1-2	TGTGCCAGCAGTTACTTAGGCGGACGTACCTATGGCTACACCTTC	CASSYLGGRTYGYTF